Shown below are 16 T cell receptor beta chains from a single sample sequenced in a study of T cell repertoires in cytomegalovirus infection. TCRdb analysed the reads with MiXCR anew, one entry per CDR3 protein. The data show approximately 730,000 distinct CDR3 sequences, 30% to 35% seen once. No antigens are known for them. The sequences come from cultured PBMCs, collected from culture after CMV antigen stimulation. The receptors originated from a human donor in good health (CMV status not recorded). Some clones in this sample may be carry-over from other donors' samples.

The chain is built from TRBV28 and TRBJ1-5, with D maybe TRBD1 (6 bases). The germline V gene has CDR1 MDHEN and CDR2 SYDVKM. The CDR3 contains 13 residues. With 10 bases removed from V and 1 base from J, the gap between germline ends came to 11 bases. The CDR3 nucleotides read TGTGCCACCGGACAGATAAGCAATCAGCCCCAGCATTTT. Amino acids: CATGQISNQPQHF.

The sample holds a few counts of this clonotype. J is TRBJ2-1 and V is TRBV20-1; D possibly corresponds to TRBD2 (7 bases). V shed 4 bases and J shed 7 bases, with 17 bases lying between them. Per the germline V gene, CDR1 is DFQATT and CDR2 is SNEGSKA (reference sequence). The CDR3 totals 14 residues. CDR3 protein: CSANSGGRGNEQFF. In nucleotides, the CDR3 is TGCAGTGCTAACTCGGGGGGCCGGGGGAATGAGCAGTTCTTC.

The genes are TRBV5-4 and TRBJ2-3; D unclear. This CDR3 contains 15 residues. Trimming shortened V by 3 bases and J by 2 bases, and 13 bases separated the two germline ends. Germline lookup yields CDR1 SGHNT and CDR2 YYREEE (reference sequence). CDR3 nucleotide sequence: TGTGCCAGCAGCTGGTCGGGCAGGTACACAGATACGCAGTATTTT. This sequence encodes CASSWSGRYTDTQYF.

The chain combines TRBV7-9 with TRBJ2-3; D remains unclear. The V and J ends lost 11 bases and 6 bases respectively, with 12 bases between them. CDR1 and CDR2 from the germline V gene are SEHNR and FQNEAQ (reference sequence). The CDR3 runs 11 residues. The CDR3 protein is CAGSGSDTQYF. The CDR3 DNA follows: TGTGCCGGGTCGGGTTCCGATACGCAGTATTTT.

The rearrangement links TRBV4-1 to TRBJ2-1; 12 bases are a match to TRBD2. The germline V gene has CDR1 MGHRA and CDR2 YSYEKL. V dropped 2 bases and J dropped 5; count of bases not matched to a gene: 4. This CDR3 has 16 residues. CDR3 sequence reads: CASSQWPSGRDNEQFF. The CDR3 region has the DNA TGCGCCAGCAGCCAATGGCCTAGCGGGAGGGACAATGAGCAGTTCTTC.

The sample holds many counts of this clonotype. V gene TRBV10-3 combines with J gene TRBJ2-2; 9 nucleotides line up with TRBD1. Germline CDR1 and CDR2: ENHRY and SYGVKD. The CDR3 has 15 residues. V trimming: 6 bases; J trimming: 6 bases; junction bases outside the gene matches: 8. As DNA, the CDR3 is TGTGCCATCAGCGAGGGGACAGGGAGAGCCGGGGAGCTGTTTTTT. The encoded protein is CAISEGTGRAGELFF.

V is TRBV28 and J is TRBJ1-2; D unclear. Per germline, CDR1 MDHEN and CDR2 SYDVKM. V was pared by 7 bases and J by 1 base, with 10 bases between. The CDR3 loop spans 13 amino acids. The chain's CDR3 is CASTLGHNYGYTF. The CDR3, as DNA: TGTGCCAGCACCCTCGGTCATAACTATGGCTACACCTTC.

V gene TRBV29-1 combines with J gene TRBJ2-5; D may be TRBD1 (5 bases). Trimming removed 3 bases from V and 7 bases from J, with 15 bases in between. CDR1 is SQVTM, CDR2 ANQGSEA, per germline. This CDR3 spans 13 amino acids. The CDR3 DNA reads as TGCAGCGTTGAGGAAGGGGCTCTCGGGACCCAGTACTTC. It translates to CSVEEGALGTQYF.

The chain is built from TRBV5-4 and TRBJ2-3; a possible D gene is TRBD1 (7 bases). There are 15 residues in the CDR3. Germline V CDR1 and CDR2: SGHNT, YYREEE (reference sequence). Deletions cut 4 bases from V and 4 bases from J, with 16 bases between. CDR3 DNA: TGTGCCAGCAGCCGACAGGGCGGAGGGGCAGATACGCAGTATTTT. This codes for CASSRQGGGADTQYF.

This clonotype was recorded a few times. J is TRBJ1-6 and V is TRBV12-3 or TRBV12-4, with D tentatively TRBD1 (6 bases). Trimming took off 3 bases at V and 3 bases at J, with 9 bases between the two ends. The CDR3 runs to 15 residues. The CDR3 DNA sequence: TGTGCCAGCAGTTTGACAGGCTTCTATAATTCACCCCTCCACTTT. It encodes CASSLTGFYNSPLHF.

The V and J genes are TRBV20-1 and TRBJ1-5; D gene ambiguous. Germline loops: CDR1 DFQATT, CDR2 SNEGSKA (reference sequence). The length of the CDR3 is 15 residues. V lost 6 bases to trimming and J lost 4 bases, with 19 bases between them. CDR3 DNA sequence: TGCAGTGCCTTCACGGACGGGAGGGTGAATCAGCCCCAGCATTTT. It yields the protein CSAFTDGRVNQPQHF.

CDR3 loop: CSARPLAQETQYF. The CDR3 DNA reads as TGCAGTGCTCGACCACTAGCGCAAGAGACCCAGTACTTC. The chain recombines TRBV20-1 with TRBJ2-5; TRBD2 agrees at 7 bases. V shed 5 bases and J 2 bases; nucleotides not matched to a gene: 5. Germline V lookup: CDR1 DFQATT, CDR2 SNEGSKA (reference sequence). CDR3 size: 13 residues.

The chain couples TRBV6-2 or TRBV6-3 to TRBJ2-1, with TRBD2 matching 8 bases. J was trimmed by 7 bases and V by 7 bases; bases with no gene match: 12. Germline-derived CDR1 and CDR2 are MNHEY and SVGEGT. CDR3 size: 15 residues. DNA for the CDR3: TGTGCCAGCACCCAGAGGTGGCTAGCGGGTAATGAGCAGTTCTTC. This sequence encodes CASTQRWLAGNEQFF.

There are a few counts of this clonotype. CDR3 nucleotides: TGTGCCAGCACCGAGGGCGCCGACAGGGGTGACTATGGCTACACCTTC. It codes for CASTEGADRGDYGYTF. This chain uses TRBV6-1 with TRBJ1-2; 8 positions match TRBD1. Germline CDR1 and CDR2: MNHNS and SASEGT. After removal of 7 bases from V and 3 bases from J, the junction contained 13 bases not matched to a gene. The CDR3 spans 16 residues.

The chain uses TRBV12-3 or TRBV12-4 and TRBJ1-2; 8 bases agree with TRBD1. The length of the CDR3 is 12 residues. V lost 8 bases, J lost 4 bases, and 3 bases stayed unmatched. CDR3 DNA: TGTGCCAGCGCCGACAGGGGCTATGGCTACACCTTC. It translates to CASADRGYGYTF.

This chain connects TRBV19 to TRBJ1-1; unclear D gene. The CDR3 covers 13 residues. CDR1 is LNHDA and CDR2 is SQIVND in the germline V gene (reference sequence). Trimming shortened V by 7 bases and J by 5 bases, and 14 bases separated the two germline ends. In nucleotides, the CDR3 is TGTGCCAGTATATCTCAGCTGGGTACTGAAGCTTTCTTT. Translated: CASISQLGTEAFF.